This TCR beta chain was captured in a study of blood T cell repertoires in COVID-19 (dated by TCRdb to 2018 to 2021). About the full investigation: Collaborator samples came from the United States, Italy and Spain and covered acute and convalescent phases of COVID-19. Subjects who had been exposed to COVID-19, were actively infected with it, or had recovered from it provided the deeply sampled blood TCRbeta repertoires that made up the dataset. Where HLA class I and class II types were available, the types were taken from metadata supplied by the sample provider, not from assay-based typing. The prospective study material was composed of cDNA or gDNA derived from T cells, B-cell-depleted T cells, or PBMCs. A freely available public database, intended as a resource for researchers studying the immune response to SARS-CoV-2, is where the repertoires were released. The sample metadata nearly always contained a de-identified subject ID, COVID-19 status, age in years and sex. The samples were drawn from two sources: the first 160 participants of the ongoing ImmuneRACE study, and 1,200 or so subjects contributed by 6 global collaborators. Broader findings and caveats from the paper: The amount of clinical and demographic metadata varied by source and participant and was provided uncurated.

Enrolling through a virtual design, the prospective study's participants ranged in age from roughly 18 to 95 years and lived across 20 to 25 United States geographic areas. In the prospective study, cohorts were assigned on the basis of participant-reported clinical history obtained from a screening survey and a study questionnaire. In the prospective study, whole blood, serum and a nasopharyngeal or oropharyngeal swab were collected from each participant by mobile phlebotomists. Additional blood draws and questionnaires over an approximately 2-month period could optionally be provided by prospective study participants. Prospective study blood samples were shipped either frozen or at room temperature before DNA extraction. TCRbeta CDR3 regions were amplified from genomic DNA by means of the immunoSEQ Assay, a bias-controlled multiplex PCR. The study's own analysis went as follows. Nucleated cell counts per sample were estimated from amplification of reference gene primers within the assay. To quantify the absolute abundance of each unique TCRbeta CDR3 rearrangement, sequence reads were collapsed and filtered. For each sample, productive Simpson clonality was calculated as the square root of Simpson's diversity index across productive rearrangements. TCRdb stores this immuneACCESS table with in-frame sequences only. Part of the clones is absent; in the studies checked, under half of the shortfall reflects unresolved V genes, and no reason is known for the rest. For V, J and clone size, that table is used; D and trimming come from the DNA. This sample holds 150,000 to 200,000 clones; 70% to 85% were observed only once. The top ten constitute roughly 5% of the sample.

In the case of this clone: This clone's antigen is unknown. Per-base quality was not reported, and no clone a single base away is much larger than it. Within the sample, other DNA sequences also encode this same CDR3.

CDR1 and CDR2 were assigned from the germline V gene as SGHRS and YFSETQ. The junction shows trimming of 4 bases on V and 3 bases on J, and the gene matches do not reach 5 bases of it. CDR3 length: 15 amino acids, cysteine to phenylalanine. Only the CDR3 part of the read is kept: 45 bases, read in frame from the first base. The sequenced sample was PBMCs or T cells enriched from blood (not recorded which). The sequence links TRBV5-1 to TRBJ2-1; 9 bases in the middle match TRBD1. This TCR derives from an older woman with acute COVID-19. The DNA reads TGCGCCAGCAGCCTGGGACAGGGCGTCTACAATGAGCAGTTCTTC. It specifies CASSLGQGVYNEQFF.